The T cell receptor beta chain under discussion was sequenced for a study of shared clonotypes between healthy human individuals. Looking at the study overall: CD4 naive and memory got three plates each, CD8 naive two, CD8 memory one.

This clone occurred once. Antigen specificity is unknown. In the authors' workflow: ImmunoSEQ output held junction-only sequences without quality scores, so filtering differed. Method: immunoSEQ multiplex PCR; TCRdb's copy keeps in-frame clones and lacks some. Clone size and V and J calls were adopted from that table, with D and trimming inferred from the DNA. The sample has about 2 million clones; about 95% are singletons. CD45RO negativity and positive selection for CCR7 defined naive CD8 cells, a population that excluded terminally differentiated effector memory CD45RA+ cells. Notes on the study in general: Few donors restricted represented genetic and exposure-history diversity.

Germline V gives CDR1 SEHNR, CDR2 FQNEAQ (reference sequence). With 3 bases clipped from V and 7 bases from J, the junction kept 11 bases outside the gene matches. The CDR3 sequence is 16 residues long. Sample: naive CD8+ T cells sorted from blood. The chain joins TRBV7-9 to TRBJ2-3; 9 bases fit TRBD2. The sequence was obtained from a man aged 18-30 years in good health. The chain's CDR3 is CASSFPLAGAGNTQYF. The CDR3 DNA follows: TGTGCCAGCAGCTTCCCCTTAGCGGGAGCGGGGAATACGCAGTATTTT.